The rows below give T cell receptor beta chains drawn from one sample of a study of control samples from healthy donors and cancer patients. TCRdb's table, derived via immunoSEQ multiplex PCR, lists solely in-frame clones and lacks some. This sample has about 110,000 clones, with roughly 89% found just once. Sequencing used blood. The receptors were gathered from a woman aged 50 to 65 in good health. CDR3s include the opening cysteine and the closing phenylalanine or tryptophan. A D gene is named only where the DNA matches it firmly. Size values are once, few and many counts, or a class for expanded clones, and some rows have none.

clone_size j_call d_call v_call cdr3_nt cdr3_aa
NA TRBJ1-1 NA TRBV11-2 TGTGCCAGCAGCCCTTACAGGGTAGAGGCTTTCTTT CASSPYRVEAFF
once TRBJ2-5 NA TRBV6-2/TRBV6-3 TGTGCCAGCAGTTACCATTCGACTAGCCAAGAGACCCAGTACTTC CASSYHSTSQETQYF
NA TRBJ2-3 TRBD2 TRBV7-9 TGTGCCAGCAGCACTTCACAGCGGGAACCGTACGATACGCAGTATTTT CASSTSQREPYDTQYF
NA TRBJ1-1 NA TRBV9 TGTGCCAGCAGCGTAGGGTACGGGGTAGCCACTGAAGCTTTCTTT CASSVGYGVATEAFF
once TRBJ2-1 NA TRBV11-1 TGTGCCAGCAGCTTCGATAAGATCCCGTTCTTC CASSFDKIPFF
NA TRBJ1-1 TRBD1 TRBV6-2/TRBV6-3 TGTGCCAGCAGTAACCCGGGACAGCTGAACACTGAAGCTTTCTTT CASSNPGQLNTEAFF
NA TRBJ2-7 NA TRBV6-5 TGTGCCAGCAGAAAGGCGGGGGCTAGCTACGAGCAGTACTTC CASRKAGASYEQYF
once TRBJ1-4 NA TRBV12-3/TRBV12-4 TGTGCCAGCAGTTTTGTTCGGGCGGGGGGACTGTTTTTT CASSFVRAGGLFF
few TRBJ2-1 NA TRBV19 TGTGCCAGTAGTTTTTCGACTTCCTCGAGCTCCTACAATGAGCAGTTCTTC CASSFSTSSSSYNEQFF
NA TRBJ2-1 NA TRBV24-1 TGTGCCACCAGTGATCCCAGTGCAGGGAAATACAATGAGCAGTTCTTC CATSDPSAGKYNEQFF
NA TRBJ1-2 TRBD1 TRBV28 TGTGCCAGCTTCGACAGGGGGCACGGCTACACCTTC CASFDRGHGYTF
NA TRBJ1-2 TRBD1 TRBV2 TGTGCCAGCAGTGGGGGACAGGGGTCGGGCTACACCTTC CASSGGQGSGYTF
NA TRBJ1-1 NA TRBV9 TGTGCCAGCAGCGTAGTTCCCGGGCCCACTGAAGCTTTCTTT CASSVVPGPTEAFF
NA TRBJ2-7 NA TRBV27 TGTGCCAGCAGTTTATCTGGGGGCTACGAGCAGTACTTC CASSLSGGYEQYF
NA TRBJ2-2 NA TRBV5-1 TGCGCCAGCGCCCCCGGGGGAAGTAGCGGGGAGCTGTTTTTT CASAPGGSSGELFF
NA TRBJ1-1 NA TRBV4-2 TGTGCCAGCAGCCCTACCTGGCCGAACACTGAAGCTTTCTTT CASSPTWPNTEAFF
NA TRBJ2-1 NA TRBV2 TGTGCCAGCACCCACCGACTGGGTGAGCAGTTCTTC CASTHRLGEQFF
NA TRBJ2-2 NA TRBV20-1 TGCAGTGCTAGGGGGACCTGGGAGCTGTTTTTT CSARGTWELFF
NA TRBJ1-1 NA TRBV9 TGTGCCAGCAGCGTAGTCTCGAACACTGAAGCTTTCTTT CASSVVSNTEAFF
NA TRBJ2-7 NA TRBV30 TGTGCCTGGAGTGTACAACTCACGGACGAGCAGTACTTC CAWSVQLTDEQYF
NA TRBJ2-7 TRBD2 TRBV6-5 TGTGCCAGCCGGGAGGCGGGGGGGCCTTACGAGCAGTACTTC CASREAGGPYEQYF
NA TRBJ2-7 NA TRBV6-6 TGTGCCAGCAGTTACTCGGCCACGGACTACGAGCAGTACTTC CASSYSATDYEQYF
NA TRBJ2-1 TRBD2 TRBV6-2/TRBV6-3 TGTGCCAGCAGCCGAAAGGGACTAGCGGCTCCTGAGCAGTTCTTC CASSRKGLAAPEQFF
NA TRBJ2-1 TRBD2 TRBV4-3 TGCGCCAGCAGCCAAGATCCACTAGCGGGAGGGCCGGAAAATGAGCAGTTCTTC CASSQDPLAGGPENEQFF
NA TRBJ1-2 NA TRBV6-1 TGTGCCAGCAGTGAAGGTCTCGACAGACCGTATGGCTACACCTTC CASSEGLDRPYGYTF
NA TRBJ2-3 NA TRBV7-2 TGTGCCAGCAGCTTAGAGGCTAGCTGGTATACGCAGTATTTT CASSLEASWYTQYF
NA TRBJ2-3 NA TRBV20-1 TGCAGTGCTTACAAGGGTACGCAGTATTTT CSAYKGTQYF
few TRBJ2-7 NA TRBV7-9 TGTGCCAGCAGCCTACCGAATTACTACGAGCAGTACTTC CASSLPNYYEQYF
once TRBJ2-3 TRBD2 TRBV16 TGTGCCAGCAGCCCGAGCGGGACTAGCACAGATACGCAGTATTTT CASSPSGTSTDTQYF
NA TRBJ2-3 NA TRBV30 TGTGCCCTAACGAGCACAGATACGCAGTATTTT CALTSTDTQYF
NA TRBJ1-1 NA TRBV7-8 TGTGCCGTACAATCTATCAGGGGCACTGAAGCTTTCTTT CAVQSIRGTEAFF
NA TRBJ2-3 NA TRBV29-1 TGCAGCGTGGTAGACGGGGGCAGGGGCACAGATACGCAGTATTTT CSVVDGGRGTDTQYF
NA TRBJ1-3 NA TRBV7-9 TGTGCCAGCAGCTTGTATCCCTCTTCTGGAAACACCATATATTTT CASSLYPSSGNTIYF
NA TRBJ1-1 TRBD1 TRBV18 TGTGCCAGCTCACAACAGACAGGGGCGAACACTGAAGCTTTCTTT CASSQQTGANTEAFF
once TRBJ2-3 NA TRBV7-8 TGTGCCAGCAGCCGAACCCGCGGAGGAGAAACAGATACGCAGTATTTT CASSRTRGGETDTQYF
NA TRBJ2-6 NA TRBV6-4 TGTGCCAGCAGTGAGGCCTCTGGGGCCAACGTCCTGACTTTC CASSEASGANVLTF
once TRBJ2-5 NA TRBV15 TGTGCCACCAGCAGAGATTTCAAAGAGACCCAGTACTTC CATSRDFKETQYF
NA TRBJ2-3 NA TRBV14 TGTGCCAGCAGCCAAGACGCGGGACCCAGCACAGATACGCAGTATTTT CASSQDAGPSTDTQYF
NA TRBJ2-1 TRBD1 TRBV5-6 TGTGCCAGCAGCTTCTGGGACAGGGAGCAGTTCTTC CASSFWDREQFF
NA TRBJ1-6 NA TRBV7-6 TGTGCCAGCAGCTTAGCCGGACCCAATTCACCCCTCCACTTT CASSLAGPNSPLHF